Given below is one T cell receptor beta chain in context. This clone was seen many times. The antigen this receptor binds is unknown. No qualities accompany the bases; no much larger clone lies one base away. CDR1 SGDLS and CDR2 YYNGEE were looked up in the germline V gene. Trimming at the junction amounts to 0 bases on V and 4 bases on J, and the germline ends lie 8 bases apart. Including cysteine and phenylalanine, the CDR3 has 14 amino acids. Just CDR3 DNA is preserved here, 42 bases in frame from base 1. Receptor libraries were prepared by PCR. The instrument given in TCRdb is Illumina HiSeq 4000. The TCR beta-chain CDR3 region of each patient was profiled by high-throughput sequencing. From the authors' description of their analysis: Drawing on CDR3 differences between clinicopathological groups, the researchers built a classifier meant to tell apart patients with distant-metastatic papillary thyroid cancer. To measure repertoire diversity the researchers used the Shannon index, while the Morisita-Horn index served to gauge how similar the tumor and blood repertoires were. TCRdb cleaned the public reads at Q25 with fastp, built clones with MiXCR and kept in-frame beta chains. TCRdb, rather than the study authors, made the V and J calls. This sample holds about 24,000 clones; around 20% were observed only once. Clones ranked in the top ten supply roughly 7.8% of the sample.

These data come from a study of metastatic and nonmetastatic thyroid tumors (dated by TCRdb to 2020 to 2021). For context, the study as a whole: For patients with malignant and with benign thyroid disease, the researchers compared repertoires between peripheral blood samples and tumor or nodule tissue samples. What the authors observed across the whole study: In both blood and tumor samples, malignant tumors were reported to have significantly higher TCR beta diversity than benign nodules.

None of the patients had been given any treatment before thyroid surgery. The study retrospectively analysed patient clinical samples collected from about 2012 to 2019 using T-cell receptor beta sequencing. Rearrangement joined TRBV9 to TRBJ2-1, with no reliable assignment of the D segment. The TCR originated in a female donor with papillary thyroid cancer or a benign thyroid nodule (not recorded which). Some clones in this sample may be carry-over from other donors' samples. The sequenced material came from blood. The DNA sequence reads TGTGCCAGCAGCGTAGATCCCTCATACAATGAGCAGTTCTTC. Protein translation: CASSVDPSYNEQFF.